These T cell receptor beta chains were read from a single sample in a study of T cell responses to AZD1222 COVID-19 vaccine. The table came from immunoSEQ multiplex PCR; TCRdb's copy has only in-frame clones and leaves some out. Counted here are 100,000 to 150,000 clones, about 86% occurring once; the ten biggest clones make up 12%. Sequenced material: peripheral blood, taken on day 0 of AZD1222 vaccination. The receptor set was obtained from an adult in good health. CDR3s include the opening cysteine and the closing phenylalanine or tryptophan. The order of the fields is V gene, J gene, D gene, clone size, CDR3 DNA, CDR3 protein. A D gene is named only where the DNA matches it firmly. Rows may omit the clone size; those that give it use once, few, many or a size class.

>TRBV19|TRBJ2-7|-|few
TGTGCCAGTAGCTCAACAGGGAACTGGCGTGCCGAGCAGTACTTC
CASSSTGNWRAEQYF
>TRBV18|TRBJ2-1|TRBD1|once
TGTGCCAGCTCACCGGGACAGGGATACAATGAGCAGTTCTTC
CASSPGQGYNEQFF
>TRBV12-5|TRBJ2-1|-|-
TGTGCTAGTGCCCTCGGGATATACAATGAGCAGTTCTTC
CASALGIYNEQFF
>TRBV7-9|TRBJ1-2|-|-
TGTGCCAGCAGCGATCAGAATAACTATGGCTACACCTTC
CASSDQNNYGYTF
>TRBV7-2|TRBJ1-1|-|once
TGTGCCAGCAAGGGTCTTAGACGGAATGAAGCTTTCTTT
CASKGLRRNEAFF
>TRBV24-1|TRBJ2-3|-|-
TGTGCCACCAGTGATTTTAGGAGCTACACTAGCACAGATACGCAGTATTTT
CATSDFRSYTSTDTQYF
>TRBV27|TRBJ2-7|TRBD1|few
TGTGCCAGCAGTTCCAATAACAGGGGTTCAAGTAGCTACGAGCAGTACTTC
CASSSNNRGSSSYEQYF
>TRBV2|TRBJ2-2|-|-
TGTGCCAGCAGGCGAGGGCAGAACACCGGGGAGCTGTTTTTT
CASRRGQNTGELFF
>TRBV10-3|TRBJ2-5|TRBD1|-
TGTGCCATCAGTGATGCTTGGGGACAGGCCGTCCAAGAGACCCAGTACTTC
CAISDAWGQAVQETQYF
>TRBV10-3|TRBJ1-1|-|once
TGTGCCATCAGTGAGTCGAGGGGGGACACTGAAGCTTTCTTT
CAISESRGDTEAFF
>TRBV6-4|TRBJ1-1|-|-
TGTGCCAGCGTTAGGCGGAACACTGAAGCTTTCTTT
CASVRRNTEAFF
>TRBV11-1|TRBJ1-4|-|once
TGTGCCAGCCCGAAGATTTCAACTAATGAAAAACTGTTTTTT
CASPKISTNEKLFF
>TRBV9|TRBJ1-1|-|-
TGTGCCAGCAGCGTAGATCCGGCAGGGGTCAGCGCTTTCTTT
CASSVDPAGVSAFF
>TRBV12-3/TRBV12-4|TRBJ2-3|-|-
TGTGCCAGCAGTTCAGGGGACCCGCAGTATTTT
CASSSGDPQYF
>TRBV29-1|TRBJ2-1|-|-
TGCAGCGTTGAATCCGGGGAAGGGTACAATGAGCAGTTCTTC
CSVESGEGYNEQFF
>TRBV5-1|TRBJ2-3|TRBD1|-
TGCGCCAGCAATTCAGGGGGTAAGCAGTATTTT
CASNSGGKQYF
>TRBV3-1/TRBV3-2|TRBJ2-2|-|-
TGTGCCAGCAGCCCTTCGGGGGCCGGGGAGCTGTTTTTT
CASSPSGAGELFF
>TRBV4-3|TRBJ1-1|-|-
TGCGCCAGCAGCCGGACGGTGAACACTGAAGCTTTCTTT
CASSRTVNTEAFF
>TRBV29-1|TRBJ2-7|-|-
TGCAGCGTCGTGGGGGGGGCTTTCGAGCAGTACTTC
CSVVGGAFEQYF
>TRBV10-3|TRBJ1-4|-|-
TGTGCCACGGGCAGAGGGACTAATGAAAAACTGTTTTTT
CATGRGTNEKLFF
>TRBV2|TRBJ1-5|-|-
TGTGCCAGCAGTGGGGGGGCTCTACGGAGCAATCAGCCCCAGCATTTT
CASSGGALRSNQPQHF
>TRBV25-1|TRBJ2-1|-|-
TGTGCCAGCAGAGCACCCTCCAATGAGCAGTTCTTC
CASRAPSNEQFF
>TRBV20-1|TRBJ2-7|TRBD1|-
TGCAGTGCAAGGACAGGGGGCGAGCAGTACTTC
CSARTGGEQYF
>TRBV6-6|TRBJ2-3|TRBD2|medium-sized
TGTGCCAGCAGTCAGCTACAGATTCGACTAGCGGAGAGCACAGATACGCAGTATTTT
CASSQLQIRLAESTDTQYF
>TRBV4-1|TRBJ2-1|TRBD2|once
TGCGCCAGCAGCCAAGAGGGACTAGCGGGGGGGTACAATGAGCAGTTCTTC
CASSQEGLAGGYNEQFF
>TRBV18|TRBJ2-1|-|-
TGTGCCAGCTCACTGAGCTTATACAATGAGCAGTTCTTC
CASSLSLYNEQFF
>TRBV5-4|TRBJ2-7|TRBD1|-
TGTGCCAGCAGCTCACGGGACAGGGCCTCCTACGAGCAGTACTTC
CASSSRDRASYEQYF
>TRBV6-1|TRBJ1-5|-|once
TGTGCCAGCAGTGAAGCTACTGACATTAGCAATCAGCCCCAGCATTTT
CASSEATDISNQPQHF
>TRBV7-9|TRBJ1-1|-|-
TGTGCCAGCAGCTTAGAGTGGGGAGATGAAGCTTTCTTT
CASSLEWGDEAFF
>TRBV5-1|TRBJ2-5|TRBD1|-
TGCGCCAGCAGCTTGGATCGACACAGGGGCGAGACCCAGTACTTC
CASSLDRHRGETQYF
>TRBV5-4|TRBJ2-1|-|-
TGTGCCAGCAGCTTGGTGGAACGGGGCTACAATGAGCAGTTCTTC
CASSLVERGYNEQFF
>TRBV28|TRBJ2-7|TRBD1|-
TGTGCCAGCAGTTCCCTGGGACAGGGAAACGAGCAGTACTTC
CASSSLGQGNEQYF
>TRBV29-1|TRBJ2-7|-|-
TGCAGCGTTGAAGGAACCAAAAACTACGAGCAGTACTTC
CSVEGTKNYEQYF
>TRBV7-9|TRBJ1-1|-|-
TGTGCCAGCAGCTTACGCCCAGGGGCTGAAGCTTTCTTT
CASSLRPGAEAFF
>TRBV28|TRBJ2-4|TRBD1|-
TGTGCCAGCAGTGGTGGGACAGCCTTCAAAAACATTCAGTACTTC
CASSGGTAFKNIQYF
>TRBV7-8|TRBJ2-5|-|-
TGTGCCAGCAGCCCCGCGGGTGGTAGCCTCCTTGAGACCCAGTACTTC
CASSPAGGSLLETQYF
>TRBV7-3|TRBJ1-1|TRBD1|-
TGTGCCAGCAGCGTCGACAGGGACACTGAAGCTTTCTTT
CASSVDRDTEAFF
>TRBV10-3|TRBJ2-1|TRBD2|-
TGTGCCATCTCTGGCGGGGAGGGGTGGAATGAGCAGTTCTTC
CAISGGEGWNEQFF
>TRBV2|TRBJ2-2|TRBD2|few
TGTGCCAGCAGATCAGGGACTACTTTAAACACCGGGGAGCTGTTTTTT
CASRSGTTLNTGELFF
>TRBV7-3|TRBJ1-2|-|-
TGTGCCAGCAGCTCGTTGGGATATGGCTACACCTTC
CASSSLGYGYTF
>TRBV7-9|TRBJ2-5|TRBD2|-
TGTGCCAGCAGCTTAGGTGACGGGGGGGCCACAGAGACCCAGTACTTC
CASSLGDGGATETQYF
>TRBV4-3|TRBJ2-3|TRBD1|-
TGCGCCAGCAGCCAAACAGGGGGCGTCGGGGGTACGCAGTATTTT
CASSQTGGVGGTQYF
>TRBV10-3|TRBJ1-6|TRBD1|-
TGTGCCATCAGTGAAAAGGGTCCGGCAGGGGGTCAGGCCCTCCACTTT
CAISEKGPAGGQALHF
>TRBV29-1|TRBJ1-1|-|-
TGCAGCGCAGGAAGGGGGGACACTGAAGCTTTCTTT
CSAGRGDTEAFF
>TRBV28|TRBJ1-2|-|few
TGTGCCAGCAGGTCAGGGAGTGGAGACTATGGCTACACCTTC
CASRSGSGDYGYTF
>TRBV5-6|TRBJ1-5|TRBD1|-
TGTGCCAGCAGCGCTGGGACAGGGAATCAGCCCCAGCATTTT
CASSAGTGNQPQHF
>TRBV29-1|TRBJ1-2|TRBD1|-
TGCAGCGTTGAAGATCGGGACAGGGAGGGGAACTATGGCTACACCTTC
CSVEDRDREGNYGYTF
>TRBV18|TRBJ1-1|TRBD1|-
TGTGCCAGCTCGAGAAACAGGGGAACTGAAGCTTTCTTT
CASSRNRGTEAFF
>TRBV3-1/TRBV3-2|TRBJ2-3|TRBD2|-
TGTGCCAGCAGCCGACGGACTAGCGGGGCTAGCACAGATACGCAGTATTTT
CASSRRTSGASTDTQYF
>TRBV11-2|TRBJ2-7|-|-
TGTGCCAGCAGCCCCAGGAACTCCTACGAGCAGTACTTC
CASSPRNSYEQYF
>TRBV19|TRBJ2-7|TRBD1|-
TGTGCCAGTAGGAGGACAGGGGCCTACGAGCAGTACTTC
CASRRTGAYEQYF
>TRBV5-6|TRBJ2-3|TRBD1|-
TGTGCCAGCAGCTTGGGGACAGGGGGCACAGATACGCAGTATTTT
CASSLGTGGTDTQYF
>TRBV6-2/TRBV6-3|TRBJ2-7|-|-
TGTGCCAGCAGTATCTCCCGGTACGAGCAGTACTTC
CASSISRYEQYF